The rows below give T cell receptor beta chains drawn from one sample of a study of cytomegalovirus exposure and HLA in healthy donors. The protocol was immunoSEQ multiplex PCR, while the TCRdb copy is restricted to in-frame clones and leaves out a portion. The top ten clones hold more than 0.8% of a sample with about 230,000 clones, 80% to 90% of them seen once. The sequenced sample was PBMCs. These receptor sequences come from a woman under 30 in good health and CMV-seronegative. Both conserved end residues are part of each CDR3. D genes are given only for firm matches. Expanded clones get a size class; other rows say once, few or many, or leave the size out.

V gene	CDR3 length	J gene	clone size	D gene	CDR3 protein	CDR3 DNA
TRBV6-1	16	TRBJ2-6	.	.	CASSVWGHSGANVLTF	TGTGCCAGCAGTGTTTGGGGACACTCTGGGGCCAACGTCCTGACTTTC
TRBV19	17	TRBJ1-3	.	TRBD1	CASSPASTGGSGNTIYF	TGTGCCAGTAGTCCCGCTTCGACAGGGGGCTCTGGAAACACCATATATTTT
TRBV15	17	TRBJ2-3	.	TRBD1	CATSRDRTGAFTDTQYF	TGTGCCACCAGCAGAGACCGGACAGGGGCCTTTACAGATACGCAGTATTTT
TRBV7-2	13	TRBJ1-2	.	TRBD1	CASSLIRGQGYTF	TGTGCCAGCAGCTTAATCAGGGGGCAAGGCTACACCTTC
TRBV6-5	14	TRBJ2-7	.	TRBD1	CASSYDRATYEQYF	TGTGCCAGCAGTTACGACAGGGCCACCTACGAGCAGTACTTC
TRBV7-9	15	TRBJ1-2	.	.	CASSLTLTVYYGYTF	TGTGCCAGCAGCCTAACCCTGACAGTATACTATGGCTACACCTTC
TRBV27	16	TRBJ1-2	.	TRBD1	CASSLSVRQGAGGYTF	TGTGCCAGCAGTTTATCCGTTCGACAGGGGGCGGGTGGCTACACCTTC
TRBV25-1	13	TRBJ1-1	once	.	CASSAGFNTEAFF	TGTGCCAGCAGTGCAGGGTTCAACACTGAAGCTTTCTTT
TRBV5-4	13	TRBJ1-5	.	.	CASSFWEEEPQHF	TGTGCCAGCAGCTTCTGGGAGGAGGAGCCCCAGCATTTT
TRBV2	12	TRBJ1-2	few	.	CASRRGAYGYTF	TGTGCCAGCAGGCGGGGGGCCTATGGCTACACCTTC
TRBV4-3	16	TRBJ2-6	.	.	CASSQVTGSGANVLTF	TGCGCCAGCAGCCAAGTTACGGGGTCTGGGGCCAACGTCCTGACTTTC
TRBV2	14	TRBJ1-4	.	.	CAIQKRPGNEKLFF	TGTGCCATTCAAAAACGTCCGGGTAATGAAAAACTGTTTTTT
TRBV2	14	TRBJ1-1	.	TRBD1	CASSGTGPSREAFF	TGTGCCAGCAGTGGGACAGGGCCCTCGCGGGAAGCTTTCTTT
TRBV29-1	13	TRBJ1-2	.	TRBD1	CSVEGQGAYGYTF	TGCAGCGTGGAGGGACAGGGGGCCTATGGCTACACCTTC
TRBV6-1	19	TRBJ1-2	once	TRBD1	CASSEIKRGTAYINYGYTF	TGTGCCAGCAGTGAAATTAAGAGGGGGACAGCTTATATCAACTATGGCTACACCTTC
TRBV7-9	17	TRBJ2-1	.	.	CSSSSRFISARFNEQFF	TGTTCCAGCAGCTCGAGATTCATCTCGGCCAGGTTCAATGAGCAGTTCTTC
TRBV28	12	TRBJ1-5	.	TRBD1	CATQGANQPQHF	TGTGCCACCCAGGGGGCCAATCAGCCCCAGCATTTT
TRBV19	15	TRBJ1-3	once	TRBD1	CASSKTGASGNTIYF	TGTGCCAGTAGTAAAACAGGGGCCTCTGGAAACACCATATATTTT
TRBV27	15	TRBJ2-7	once	.	CASSSPPDEGDEQYF	TGTGCCAGCAGTTCCCCCCCAGATGAGGGGGACGAGCAGTACTTC
TRBV5-1	18	TRBJ2-1	.	TRBD1	CASSNTRTGDHYYNEQFF	TGCGCCAGCAGCAACACTAGGACAGGGGACCACTACTACAATGAGCAGTTCTTC
TRBV10-1	15	TRBJ2-7	.	TRBD1	CASSDADRDDDEQYF	TGCGCCAGCAGTGACGCTGACAGGGACGATGACGAGCAGTACTTC
TRBV7-6	15	TRBJ2-7	.	.	CASSLLAGNTYGQYF	TGTGCCAGCAGCTTATTGGCGGGAAACACCTACGGGCAGTACTTC
TRBV7-2	15	TRBJ1-5	.	TRBD1	CASSLEQGRGQPQHF	TGTGCCAGCAGCTTAGAACAGGGGAGAGGTCAGCCCCAGCATTTT
TRBV27	17	TRBJ2-3	.	.	CASSLSRERVRTDTQYF	TGTGCCAGCAGTTTATCGAGAGAGCGGGTCCGCACAGATACGCAGTATTTT
TRBV9	16	TRBJ1-3	.	.	CASSVGMGLFGNTIYF	TGTGCCAGCAGCGTAGGAATGGGGCTTTTTGGAAACACCATATATTTT
TRBV4-2	15	TRBJ1-2	.	.	CASSQDPGGNYGYTF	TGTGCCAGCAGCCAAGACCCCGGGGGAAACTATGGCTACACCTTC
TRBV5-1	16	TRBJ2-7	.	TRBD2	CASSPPVSSGRARQYF	TGCGCCAGCAGCCCCCCGGTGAGTAGCGGGAGGGCCAGGCAGTACTTC
TRBV7-2	15	TRBJ2-6	.	.	CASSLALSGANVLTF	TGTGCCAGCAGCTTGGCCCTCTCTGGGGCCAACGTCCTGACTTTC
TRBV7-9	16	TRBJ1-1	.	TRBD1	CASSLGRTGGDTEAFF	TGTGCCAGCAGCTTAGGGAGGACAGGTGGGGACACTGAAGCTTTCTTT
TRBV5-4	15	TRBJ1-1	.	.	CASSSGMDGNTEAFF	TGTGCCAGCAGCTCAGGGATGGACGGGAACACTGAAGCTTTCTTT
TRBV11-2	16	TRBJ2-3	few	.	CASSLEEERRADTQYF	TGTGCCAGCAGCTTAGAGGAGGAGCGTAGGGCAGATACGCAGTATTTT
TRBV7-9	14	TRBJ2-1	.	TRBD2	CAGQRGGGYNEQFF	TGTGCCGGACAACGGGGGGGAGGGTACAATGAGCAGTTCTTC
TRBV28	12	TRBJ2-4	.	.	CASRGLGDIQYF	TGTGCCAGCAGGGGACTGGGTGACATTCAGTACTTC
TRBV25-1	15	TRBJ2-1	.	.	CASLQPGSSYNEQFF	TGTGCCTCTCTGCAGCCGGGGAGCTCCTACAATGAGCAGTTCTTC
TRBV10-1	13	TRBJ1-2	.	.	CASSENQGYGYTF	TGCGCCAGCAGTGAGAACCAGGGCTATGGCTACACCTTC
TRBV7-2	11	TRBJ1-1	.	.	CASSSITEAFF	TGTGCCAGCAGCTCTATCACTGAAGCTTTCTTT
TRBV5-1	15	TRBJ2-2	.	TRBD1	CATTKDRVGTGELFF	TGCGCCACCACTAAGGACAGGGTGGGGACCGGGGAGCTGTTTTTT
TRBV5-1	18	TRBJ2-2	once	TRBD1	CASSIMSGTGENTGELFF	TGCGCCAGCAGTATTATGTCGGGGACAGGGGAGAACACCGGGGAGCTGTTTTTT
TRBV6-6	13	TRBJ1-2	.	TRBD1	CASSTGTDYGYTF	TGTGCCAGCAGCACCGGGACAGACTATGGCTACACCTTC
TRBV10-3	15	TRBJ2-1	.	TRBD2	CAISEQRGIKIEQFF	TGTGCCATCAGTGAACAGCGGGGGATTAAGATTGAGCAGTTCTTC
TRBV18	14	TRBJ1-5	.	.	CASSPQGGNQPQHF	TGTGCCAGCTCACCCCAGGGTGGTAATCAGCCCCAGCATTTT
TRBV19	14	TRBJ1-1	.	.	CASRAERMNTEAFF	TGTGCCAGTAGGGCGGAGAGAATGAACACTGAAGCTTTCTTT
TRBV5-1	15	TRBJ2-1	.	TRBD1	CASKTQGDSYNEQFF	TGCGCCAGTAAAACACAGGGGGACTCCTACAATGAGCAGTTCTTC
TRBV27	12	TRBJ1-2	.	.	CASSPRAGGYTF	TGTGCCAGCAGTCCTCGAGCCGGGGGCTACACCTTC
TRBV19	13	TRBJ2-7	.	.	CASRVSGTYEQYF	TGTGCCAGTAGGGTATCCGGGACCTACGAGCAGTACTTC
TRBV7-7	19	TRBJ2-1	.	TRBD2	CASSPGLAGPESLANEQFF	TGTGCCAGCAGCCCGGGACTAGCGGGGCCGGAAAGTTTAGCCAATGAGCAGTTCTTC
TRBV6-1	11	TRBJ1-2	once	.	CASSEAALYTF	TGTGCCAGCAGTGAGGCCGCCCTTTACACCTTC
TRBV5-1	14	TRBJ1-4	.	TRBD1	CASSRTGNSEKLFF	TGCGCCAGCAGCCGGACAGGGAACAGTGAAAAACTGTTTTTT
TRBV7-9	10	TRBJ1-2	once	.	CASSSGTYSF	TGTGCCAGCAGCTCCGGGACATACTCCTTC
TRBV6-6	15	TRBJ1-3	.	TRBD1	CASSYEGAPGNTIYF	TGTGCCAGCAGTTACGAGGGGGCCCCAGGAAACACCATATATTTT
TRBV11-3	13	TRBJ2-2	.	.	CASSEDSTGELFF	TGTGCCAGCAGCGAAGACAGCACCGGGGAGCTGTTTTTT
TRBV5-4	14	TRBJ2-5	.	.	CASSHKATGTLQYF	TGTGCCAGCAGCCATAAGGCCACAGGGACCCTGCAGTACTTC
TRBV10-1	17	TRBJ2-2	.	TRBD2	CASSPGTSGIDTGELFF	TGCGCCAGCAGTCCCGGGACTAGCGGGATCGACACCGGGGAGCTGTTTTTT
TRBV7-3	13	TRBJ2-1	.	.	CASSSRTGDEQFF	TGTGCCAGCAGCTCTCGGACTGGGGATGAGCAGTTCTTC
TRBV6-5	14	TRBJ1-2	.	.	CATIRGATSYGYTF	TGTGCCACCATCCGGGGGGCGACGTCGTATGGCTACACCTTC
TRBV5-1	15	TRBJ1-5	once	TRBD1	CASSPVTGVGKPQHF	TGCGCCAGCAGCCCCGTGACAGGGGTGGGGAAGCCCCAGCATTTT
TRBV5-4	16	TRBJ2-3	.	TRBD2	CASSLGGLAETDTQYF	TGTGCCAGCAGCTTGGGGGGACTAGCGGAAACAGATACGCAGTATTTT
TRBV5-8	19	TRBJ2-1	.	.	CASSPRWFASPGGVNEQFF	TGTGCCAGCAGCCCCAGGTGGTTTGCGAGCCCTGGAGGGGTCAATGAGCAGTTCTTC